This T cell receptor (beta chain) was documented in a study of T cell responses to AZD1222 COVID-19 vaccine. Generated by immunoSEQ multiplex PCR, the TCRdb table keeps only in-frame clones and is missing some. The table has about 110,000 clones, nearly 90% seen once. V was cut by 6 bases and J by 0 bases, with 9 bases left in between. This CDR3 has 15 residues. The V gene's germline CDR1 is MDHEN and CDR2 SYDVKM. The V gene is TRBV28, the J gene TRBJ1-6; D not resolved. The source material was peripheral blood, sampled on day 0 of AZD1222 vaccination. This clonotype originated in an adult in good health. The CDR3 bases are TGTGCCAGCAGCCCGACTATCTCCTATAATTCACCCCTCCACTTT. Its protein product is CASSPTISYNSPLHF.